Detailed here is one T cell receptor (beta chain). Germline V gene lookup returns CDR1 SGHTA and CDR2 FQGNSA. This CDR3 contains 14 residues. The ends lost 3 bases at V and 5 bases at J; junction bases unmatched: 5. This sample is drawn from a study of blood T cell repertoires in COVID-19. Study information: Acute and convalescent COVID-19 specimens originated in the United States, Italy and Spain.

Original processing notes: Amplification of reference gene primers was used by the study to estimate nucleated cell counts. The assay was immunoSEQ multiplex PCR, and TCRdb's table has in-frame clones only and misses some. The V and J calls and clone size are taken from that table; D and trimming were inferred from the DNA. The data hold about 210,000 clones, with over 70% observed a single time. This TCR came from a man aged 55 to 70 with acute or convalescent COVID-19. The sample was peripheral blood. The chain carries TRBV7-2 and TRBJ2-7; 9 bases align to TRBD2. The DNA of the CDR3 is TGTGCCAGCAGCTTTCTAGCGGGGATCAACGAGCAGTACTTC. Residues: CASSFLAGINEQYF.